Each of the 14 T cell receptor beta chains below was sequenced from the same sample in a study of T cells in Graves' hyperthyroidism and ophthalmopathy. The TCR beta CDR3 regions underwent amplification using RNA transcripts as the source. TCR CDR3 regions were first amplified by RT-PCR with HTBI primers. TCRdb re-analysed the multiplex PCR reads in MiXCR, keeping a single row per CDR3 protein. Of more than 300,000 distinct CDR3 sequences in the sample, about a sixth were seen once. The sequenced sample was blood. The receptors shown here come from a woman in her twenties or thirties with Graves' hyperthyroidism that later progressed to Graves' ophthalmopathy.

This clonotype was found a few times. V is TRBV3-1 and J is TRBJ1-2, with 8 bases fitting TRBD1. J lost 4 bases, V lost 0 bases, and 4 bases had no gene match. CDR3 length: 15 amino acids. Germline V gives CDR1 LGHDT, CDR2 YNNKEL (reference sequence). This CDR3 is CASSQDRDRTYGYTF. CDR3 DNA: TGTGCCAGCAGCCAAGATCGGGACAGGACCTATGGCTACACCTTC.

The J gene is TRBJ1-2, the V gene TRBV11-2; 12 bases match TRBD1. The trim removed 6 bases at V and 7 bases at J, leaving 12 bases unmatched. The CDR3 runs 16 residues. CDR1 is SGHAT, CDR2 FQNNGV, per germline. For the CDR3, the DNA is TGTGCCAGCAGTCCCTTTGCGGGACAGGGGGCTTCTGGCTACACCTTC. Translation gives CASSPFAGQGASGYTF.

The V call is TRBV6-1, the J call TRBJ2-2; TRBD1 might be the D (7 bases). Trimming shortened V by 2 bases and J by 4 bases, and 11 bases separated the two germline ends. The CDR3 totals 15 residues. CDR1 and CDR2 (germline): MNHNS, SASEGT. CDR3 bases: TGTGCCAGCAGTGAACCAGGGGGGATCACCGGGGAGCTGTTTTTT. Translated: CASSEPGGITGELFF.

In this sample, this clonotype turned up many times. The V call is TRBV20-1, the J call TRBJ1-2, with TRBD1 as a possible D gene (5 bases). The ends were cut back, 1 base at V and 0 bases at J, with 15 bases in the middle. This CDR3 region has 16 residues. Germline V gene lookup returns CDR1 DFQATT and CDR2 SNEGSKA (reference sequence). Here the CDR3 DNA reads TGCAGTGCTAGAGTGTCGGGGGTTGTGACTAACTATGGCTACACCTTC. It is translated as CSARVSGVVTNYGYTF.

At least ten counts were recorded for this clonotype. V and J are TRBV24-1 and TRBJ2-1; D is undetermined. The length of the CDR3 is 14 residues. Germline V gene sequence: CDR1 KGHDR, CDR2 SFDVKD. V was shortened by 3 bases and J by 3 bases, with 8 bases between the two germline ends. The CDR3 sequence: CATSDPPYYNEQFF. CDR3 sequence (DNA): TGTGCCACCAGTGATCCCCCCTACTACAATGAGCAGTTCTTC.

This clonotype was recorded at least ten times. The V call is TRBV20-1, the J call TRBJ2-1; TRBD2 matches at 7 bases. V dropped 6 bases and J dropped 8; count of bases not matched to a gene: 16. Germline-derived CDR1 and CDR2 are DFQATT and SNEGSKA (reference sequence). The CDR3 has 15 residues. In DNA form, the CDR3 reads TGCAGTGCCCCCGGGAAAGCGGGGAGCCCTGATGAGCAGTTCTTC. The encoded protein is CSAPGKAGSPDEQFF.

This clonotype was recorded once. This chain links TRBV20-1 with TRBJ2-7, with TRBD1 as a possible D gene (6 bases). The CDR3 loop spans 12 amino acids. The germline V gene has CDR1 DFQATT and CDR2 SNEGSKA (reference sequence). The V end was cut by 4 bases, the J end by 3 bases, with 10 bases between. Here the CDR3 DNA reads TGCAGTGCTACGGGACAAATCTACGAGCAGTACTTC. It is translated as CSATGQIYEQYF.

This clonotype has more than one count but fewer than ten. J is TRBJ2-2 and V is TRBV5-1, with 7 positions matching TRBD2. The V gene end was trimmed by 6 bases and the J gene end by 2 bases; junction bases not matched to a gene: 4. Germline V gene data show CDR1 as SGHRS and CDR2 as YFSETQ. The CDR3 has 14 residues. In DNA, the CDR3 is TGCGCCAGCACGAGCGGGGTTAACACCGGGGAGCTGTTTTTT. Protein: CASTSGVNTGELFF.

Notes on this clonotype: A single base separates this from a much larger clone, so it may be a read error. The genes are TRBV7-8 and TRBJ2-1; 13 nucleotides line up with TRBD2. This CDR3 is built from 18 residues. Germline CDR1 is SGHVS and CDR2 is FQNEAQ. J lost 8 bases, V lost 5 bases, and 15 bases had no gene match. CDR3 nucleotides: TGTGCCAGCAGCCAAAAAACGGGACTAGCGGGATTCCGCGATGAGCAGTTCTTC. It translates to CASSQKTGLAGFRDEQFF.

This clonotype was detected many times. The J gene is TRBJ2-1, the V gene TRBV7-8, with 8 positions matching TRBD2. The CDR3 length is 16 residues. CDR1 is SGHVS, CDR2 FQNEAQ, per germline. The V and J ends lost 1 base and 5 bases, in that order; junction bases with no gene match: 7. The DNA of the CDR3 is TGTGCCAGCAGCTTAGACATGCGGGAGGCCCACAATGAGCAGTTCTTC. Amino acid sequence: CASSLDMREAHNEQFF.

This clonotype was counted ten times or more. The chain carries TRBV11-1 and TRBJ2-3, with no clear D. Germline CDR1 reads SGHAT; CDR2 reads FQDESV (reference sequence). Trimming removed 5 bases at V and 5 bases at J, with 8 bases between. The CDR3 runs to 12 residues. The CDR3 nucleotides read TGTGCCAGCAGCCCCCTTGGAGATACGCAGTATTTT. This gives the protein CASSPLGDTQYF.

The rearrangement links TRBV20-1 to TRBJ2-7; the D gene is possibly TRBD1 (6 bases). The CDR3 has 14 amino acids. Germline assignment: CDR1 DFQATT and CDR2 SNEGSKA (reference sequence). Between the trimmed V and J ends, which lost 1 base and 5 bases, there was a span of 15 bases. CDR3 residues: CSARVRDINHEQYF. CDR3 DNA sequence: TGCAGTGCTAGAGTACGGGACATTAATCACGAGCAGTACTTC.

This clonotype appeared a few times. J is TRBJ1-1 and V is TRBV6-1; D is perhaps TRBD1 (6 bases). The CDR3 is 13 residues long. Trimming removed 6 bases from V and 3 bases from J, with 11 bases in between. The germline V gene encodes CDR1 MNHNS and CDR2 SASEGT. In nucleotides, the CDR3 is TGTGCCAGCAGAAATACAGGGTACACTGAAGCTTTCTTT. As protein: CASRNTGYTEAFF.

In its sample, this clonotype was seen many times. This chain's CDR3 is CATLLGTNTEAFF. The CDR3 DNA follows: TGTGCCACCCTACTTGGGACAAACACTGAAGCTTTCTTT. The gene calls are TRBV10-3 and TRBJ1-1; maybe TRBD1 (6 bases). Trimming stripped 10 bases from V and 2 bases from J, with 14 bases between. The CDR3 has 13 amino acids. Per germline, CDR1 ENHRY and CDR2 SYGVKD.